The 5 T cell receptor beta chains presented below share a single source sample, sequenced in a study of blood T cell repertoires in COVID-19. Clones were read by immunoSEQ multiplex PCR, and TCRdb kept only the in-frame ones, dropping some. Of about 73,000 clones listed, approximately 84% are singletons. The sample taken for sequencing was peripheral blood. Source of these receptors: a human donor in a cohort sampled during active COVID-19.

V usage is TRBV6-4 and J usage is TRBJ2-3; D uncertain. From germline, CDR1 is MRHNA and CDR2 SNTAGT. Trimming left V 3 bases short and J 0 bases short, with 10 bases between. The CDR3 is 15 residues long. CDR3 nucleotide sequence: TGTGCCAGCAGTGAGCAGGAAACTAGCACAGATACGCAGTATTTT. Its protein is CASSEQETSTDTQYF.

V and J are TRBV5-1 and TRBJ2-6; D gene ambiguous. The CDR3 consists of 13 residues. V lost 7 bases and J lost 1, with 6 bases in between. Germline V gene sequence: CDR1 SGHRS, CDR2 YFSETQ. The DNA of the CDR3 is TGCGCCAGCGGAGAGTCTGGGGCCAACGTCCTGACTTTC. It codes for CASGESGANVLTF.

This chain joins TRBV10-1 and TRBJ2-7; D unresolved. The germline V gene has CDR1 WNHNN and CDR2 SYGVQD (reference sequence). V was pared by 4 bases and J by 2 bases, with 9 bases between. The CDR3 is made up of 13 amino acids. Here the CDR3 DNA reads TGCGCCAGCAGTGCGAATTCAGCCTACGAGCAGTACTTC. It encodes CASSANSAYEQYF.

This chain uses TRBV7-2 with TRBJ2-5; TRBD2 agrees at 14 bases. This CDR3 contains 15 residues. CDR1 is SGHTA and CDR2 is FQGNSA in the germline V gene. With V trimmed by 5 bases and J by 4 bases, 3 bases remained unmatched. CDR3 sequence: CASSQGLAGVETQYF. The CDR3 bases are TGTGCCAGCAGCCAGGGACTAGCGGGGGTAGAGACCCAGTACTTC. The full variable domain, in which reference TRBV7-2 and TRBJ2-5 provide the parts outside the CDR3, is GAGVSQSPSNKVTEKGKDVELRCDPISGHTALYWYRQSLGQGLEFLIYFQGNSAPDKSGLPSDRFSAERTGGSVSTLTIQRTQQEDSAVYLCASSQGLAGVETQYFGPGTRLLVL.

The rearrangement links TRBV28 to TRBJ1-2, with 8 nucleotides matching TRBD1. The CDR3 loop spans 14 amino acids. Germline CDR1 MDHEN, CDR2 SYDVKM. Trimming took 2 bases from V and 8 from J; bases not matched to a gene: 7. Here the CDR3 reads CASSLPQGAPGYTF. Here the CDR3 DNA reads TGTGCCAGCAGTTTACCTCAGGGGGCGCCCGGCTACACCTTC.